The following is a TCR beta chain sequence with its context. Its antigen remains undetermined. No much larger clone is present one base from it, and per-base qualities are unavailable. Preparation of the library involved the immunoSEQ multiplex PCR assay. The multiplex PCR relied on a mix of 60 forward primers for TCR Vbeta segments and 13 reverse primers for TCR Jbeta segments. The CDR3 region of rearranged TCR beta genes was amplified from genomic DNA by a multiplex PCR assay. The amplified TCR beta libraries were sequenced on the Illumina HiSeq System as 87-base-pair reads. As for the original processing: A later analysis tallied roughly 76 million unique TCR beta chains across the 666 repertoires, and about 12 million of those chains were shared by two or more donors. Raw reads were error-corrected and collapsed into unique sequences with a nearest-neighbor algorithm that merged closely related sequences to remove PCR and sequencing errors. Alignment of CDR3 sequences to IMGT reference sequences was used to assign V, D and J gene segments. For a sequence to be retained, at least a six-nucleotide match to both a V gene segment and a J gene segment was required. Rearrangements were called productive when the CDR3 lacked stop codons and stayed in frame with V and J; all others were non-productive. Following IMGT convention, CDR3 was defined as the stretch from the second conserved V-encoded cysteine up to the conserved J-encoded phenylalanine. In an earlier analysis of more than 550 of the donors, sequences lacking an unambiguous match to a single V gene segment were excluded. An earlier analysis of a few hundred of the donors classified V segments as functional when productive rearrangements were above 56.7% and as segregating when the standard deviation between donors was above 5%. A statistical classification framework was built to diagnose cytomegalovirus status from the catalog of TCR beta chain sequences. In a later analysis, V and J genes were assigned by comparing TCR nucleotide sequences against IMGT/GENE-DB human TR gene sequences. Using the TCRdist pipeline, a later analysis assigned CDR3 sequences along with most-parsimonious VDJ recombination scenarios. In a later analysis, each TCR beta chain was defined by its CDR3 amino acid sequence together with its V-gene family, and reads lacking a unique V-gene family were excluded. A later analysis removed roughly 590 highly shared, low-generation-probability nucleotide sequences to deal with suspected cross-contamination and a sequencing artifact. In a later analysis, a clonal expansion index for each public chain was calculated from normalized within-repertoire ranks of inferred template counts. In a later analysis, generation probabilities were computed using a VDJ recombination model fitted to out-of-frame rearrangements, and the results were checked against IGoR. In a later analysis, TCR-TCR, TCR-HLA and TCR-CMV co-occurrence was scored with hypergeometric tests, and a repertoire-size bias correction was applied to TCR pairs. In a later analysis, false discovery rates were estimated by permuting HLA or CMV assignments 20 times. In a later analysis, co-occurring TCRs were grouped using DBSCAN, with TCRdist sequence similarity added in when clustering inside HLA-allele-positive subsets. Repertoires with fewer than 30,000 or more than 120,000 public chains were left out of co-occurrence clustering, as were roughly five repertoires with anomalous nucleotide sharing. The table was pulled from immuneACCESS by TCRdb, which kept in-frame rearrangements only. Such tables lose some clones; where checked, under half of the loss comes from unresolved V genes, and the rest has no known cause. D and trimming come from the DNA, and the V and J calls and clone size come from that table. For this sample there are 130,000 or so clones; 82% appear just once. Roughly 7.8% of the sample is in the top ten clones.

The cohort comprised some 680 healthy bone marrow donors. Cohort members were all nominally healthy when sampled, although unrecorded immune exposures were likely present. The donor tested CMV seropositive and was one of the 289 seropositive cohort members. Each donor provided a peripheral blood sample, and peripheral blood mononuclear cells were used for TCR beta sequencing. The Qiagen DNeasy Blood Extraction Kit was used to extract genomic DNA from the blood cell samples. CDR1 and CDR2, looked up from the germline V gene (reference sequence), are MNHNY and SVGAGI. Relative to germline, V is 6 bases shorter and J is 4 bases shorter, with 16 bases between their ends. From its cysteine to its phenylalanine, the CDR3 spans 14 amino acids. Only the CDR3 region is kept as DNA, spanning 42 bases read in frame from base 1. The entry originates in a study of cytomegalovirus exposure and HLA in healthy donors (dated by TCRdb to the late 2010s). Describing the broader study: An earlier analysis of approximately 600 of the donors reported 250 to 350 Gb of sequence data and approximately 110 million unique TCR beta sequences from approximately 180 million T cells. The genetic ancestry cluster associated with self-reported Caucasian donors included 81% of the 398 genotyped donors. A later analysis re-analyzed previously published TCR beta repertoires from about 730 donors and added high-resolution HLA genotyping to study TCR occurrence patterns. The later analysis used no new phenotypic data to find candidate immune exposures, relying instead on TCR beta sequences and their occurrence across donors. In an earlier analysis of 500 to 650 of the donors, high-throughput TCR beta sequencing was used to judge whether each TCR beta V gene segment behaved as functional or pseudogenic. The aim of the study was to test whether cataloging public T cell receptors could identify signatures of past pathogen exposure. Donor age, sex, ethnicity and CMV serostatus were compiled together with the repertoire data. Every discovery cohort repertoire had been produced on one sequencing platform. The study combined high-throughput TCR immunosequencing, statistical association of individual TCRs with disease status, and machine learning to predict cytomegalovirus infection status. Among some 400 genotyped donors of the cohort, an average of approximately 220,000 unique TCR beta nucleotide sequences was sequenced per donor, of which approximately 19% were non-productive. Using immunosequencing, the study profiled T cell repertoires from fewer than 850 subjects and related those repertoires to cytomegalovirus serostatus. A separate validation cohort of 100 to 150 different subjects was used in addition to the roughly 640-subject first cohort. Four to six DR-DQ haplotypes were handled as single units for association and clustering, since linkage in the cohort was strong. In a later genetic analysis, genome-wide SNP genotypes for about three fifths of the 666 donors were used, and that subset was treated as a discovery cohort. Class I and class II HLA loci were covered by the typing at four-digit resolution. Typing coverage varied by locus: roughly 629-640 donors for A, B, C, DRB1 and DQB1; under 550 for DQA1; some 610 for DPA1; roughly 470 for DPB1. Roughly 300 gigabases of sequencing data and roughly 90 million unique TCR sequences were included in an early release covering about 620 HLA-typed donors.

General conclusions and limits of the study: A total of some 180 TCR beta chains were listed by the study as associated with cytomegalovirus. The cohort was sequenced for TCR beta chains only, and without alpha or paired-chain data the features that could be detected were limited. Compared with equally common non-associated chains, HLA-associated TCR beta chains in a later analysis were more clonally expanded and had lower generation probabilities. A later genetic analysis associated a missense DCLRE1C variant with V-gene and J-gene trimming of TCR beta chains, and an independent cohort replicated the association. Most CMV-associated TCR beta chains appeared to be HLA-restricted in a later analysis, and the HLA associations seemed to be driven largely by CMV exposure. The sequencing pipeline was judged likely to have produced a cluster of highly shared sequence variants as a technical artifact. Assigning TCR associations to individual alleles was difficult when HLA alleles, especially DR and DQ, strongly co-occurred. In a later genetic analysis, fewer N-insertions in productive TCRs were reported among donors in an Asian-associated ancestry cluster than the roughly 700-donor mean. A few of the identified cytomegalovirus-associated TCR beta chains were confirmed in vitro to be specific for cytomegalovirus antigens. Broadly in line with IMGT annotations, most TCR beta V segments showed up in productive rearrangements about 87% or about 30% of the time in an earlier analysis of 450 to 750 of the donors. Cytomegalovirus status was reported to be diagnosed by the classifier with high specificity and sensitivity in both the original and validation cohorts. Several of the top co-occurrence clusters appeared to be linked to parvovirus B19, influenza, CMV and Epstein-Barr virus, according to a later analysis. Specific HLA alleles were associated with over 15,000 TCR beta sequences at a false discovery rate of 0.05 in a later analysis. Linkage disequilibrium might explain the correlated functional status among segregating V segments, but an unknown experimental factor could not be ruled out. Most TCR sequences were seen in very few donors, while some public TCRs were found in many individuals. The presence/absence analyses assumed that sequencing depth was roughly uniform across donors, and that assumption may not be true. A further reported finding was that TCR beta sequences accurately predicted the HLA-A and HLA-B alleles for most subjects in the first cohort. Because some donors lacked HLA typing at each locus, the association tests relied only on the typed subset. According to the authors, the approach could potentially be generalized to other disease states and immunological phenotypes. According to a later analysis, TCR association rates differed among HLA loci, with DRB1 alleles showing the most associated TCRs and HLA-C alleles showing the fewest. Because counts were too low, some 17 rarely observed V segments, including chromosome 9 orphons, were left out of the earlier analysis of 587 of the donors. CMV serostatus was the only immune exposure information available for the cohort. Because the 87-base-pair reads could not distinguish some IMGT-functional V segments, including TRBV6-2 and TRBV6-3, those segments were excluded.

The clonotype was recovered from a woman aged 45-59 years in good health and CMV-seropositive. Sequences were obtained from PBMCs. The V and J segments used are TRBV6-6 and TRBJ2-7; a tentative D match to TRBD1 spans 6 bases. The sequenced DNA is TGTGCCAGCAGACCCTCCAGGGGTCGATACGAGCAGTACTTC. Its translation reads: CASRPSRGRYEQYF.